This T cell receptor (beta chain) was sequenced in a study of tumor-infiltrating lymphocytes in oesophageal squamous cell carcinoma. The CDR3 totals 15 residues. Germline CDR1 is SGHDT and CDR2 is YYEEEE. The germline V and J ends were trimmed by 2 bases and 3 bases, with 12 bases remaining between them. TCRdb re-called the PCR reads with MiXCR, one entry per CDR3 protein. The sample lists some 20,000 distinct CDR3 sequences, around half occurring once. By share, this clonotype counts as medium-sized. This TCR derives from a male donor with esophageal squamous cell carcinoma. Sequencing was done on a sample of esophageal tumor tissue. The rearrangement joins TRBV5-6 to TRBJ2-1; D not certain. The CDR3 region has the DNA TGTGCCAGCAGCTTTGAGTACCTGGACTACAATGAGCAGTTCTTC. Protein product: CASSFEYLDYNEQFF.